Below are 16 T cell receptor beta chains sequenced from a single sample in a study of breast tumors, draining lymph nodes, adjacent tissues listed by TCRdb under 2016. The lymph node samples were taken from the axillary draining lymph nodes of breast cancer patients. The library was built by means of multiplex PCR. The sample was run on an Illumina HiSeq 2000. In TCRdb, the public reads were trimmed at Q25 with fastp and aligned with MiXCR, with productive beta chains retained. CDR3 protein sequences are deduplicated, and each keeps its most common genes and DNA. Counted in this sample were 200,000 to 250,000 distinct CDR3 sequences; less than 35% of them appeared once. The ten largest clones add up to approximately 3.3% of the sample. The sequenced sample consisted of axillary lymph node tissue. These receptors all come from a female donor with breast cancer. Some clones in this sample may be carry-over from other donors' samples.

The rearrangement joins TRBV30 to TRBJ1-5; 7 nucleotides match TRBD1. The junction had 4 bases not matched to a gene; V was cut back by 2 bases and J by 3 bases. CDR1 and CDR2 (germline): GTSNPN, SVGIG (reference sequence). The CDR3 runs 14 residues. CDR3 sequence (DNA): TGTGCCTGGAGTCGGGGACAGCCCAATCAGCCCCAGCATTTT. This codes for CAWSRGQPNQPQHF.

In the case of this clonotype: The conserved phenylalanine or tryptophan normally closing the CDR3 is absent here, so this likely arose from a read error. The chain uses TRBV7-9 and TRBJ1-2; D perhaps matches TRBD1 (6 bases). Germline V CDR1 and CDR2: SEHNR, FQNEAQ (reference sequence). This CDR3 region has 14 residues. Deletions cut 5 bases from V and 7 bases from J, with 17 bases between. The CDR3 region is CASSRGTITGGYTS. The CDR3 DNA follows: TGTGCCAGCAGCAGGGGGACAATCACGGGTGGCTACACCTCC.

This clonotype showed up many times. CDR3 in amino acids: CASSQDQAGRTGEQFF. The CDR3 DNA reads TGCGCCAGCAGCCAAGATCAGGCAGGGCGGACCGGTGAGCAGTTCTTC. The V call is TRBV4-1, the J call TRBJ2-1, with a tentative D call TRBD1 (5 bases). Germline values: CDR1 MGHRA, CDR2 YSYEKL. This CDR3 is built from 16 residues. The V gene lost 0 bases and the J gene lost 9 bases, with 18 bases spanning the gap.

This clonotype was seen a few times. The CDR3 coding sequence is TGTGCCTGGAAGGGACAGAACTATGGCTACACCTTC. It is translated as CAWKGQNYGYTF. The chain has TRBV30 and TRBJ1-2; 7 bases map to TRBD1. The CDR3 extends over 12 amino acids. Germline lookup yields CDR1 GTSNPN and CDR2 SVGIG (reference sequence). The trim removed 4 bases at V and 2 bases at J, leaving 1 base unmatched.

This clonotype was recorded at least ten times. This sequence joins TRBV7-9 and TRBJ2-5; no reliable D call. V lost 5 bases and J lost 4, with 20 bases in between. CDR1 is SEHNR, CDR2 FQNEAQ, per germline (reference sequence). The CDR3 runs 16 residues. CDR3 DNA: TGTGCCAGCAGCCTCCCCCCCGGAAAGGGTAGAGAGACCCAGTACTTC. This sequence encodes CASSLPPGKGRETQYF.

The sample holds many counts of this clonotype. The rearrangement uses TRBV6-1 and TRBJ1-5; 10 bases align to TRBD1. Germline CDR1 is MNHNS and CDR2 is SASEGT. V was clipped by 4 bases and J by 3 bases; unmatched bases: 3. CDR3 length equals 15 residues. CDR3 bases: TGTGCCAGCAGTGCGACAGGGGGCCCCAATCAGCCCCAGCATTTT. This gives the protein CASSATGGPNQPQHF.

Many counts were recorded for this clonotype. DNA of the CDR3: TGCGCCAGCAGCCAAGATATGCGGATCCTCTATGGCTACACCTTC. It encodes CASSQDMRILYGYTF. The chain employs TRBV4-3 and TRBJ1-2; D is unresolved. Trimming shortened V by 0 bases and J by 4 bases, and 12 bases separated the two germline ends. The germline CDR1 and CDR2 sequences are LGHNA and YSLEER. CDR3 size: 15 residues.

This clonotype appeared many times. CDR3 amino acids: CSASGTSGSDTQYF. The CDR3 DNA follows: TGCAGTGCTAGCGGGACTAGCGGGAGCGATACGCAGTATTTT. The chain links TRBV20-1 to TRBJ2-3; 14 bases align to TRBD2. The V gene end was trimmed by 3 bases and the J gene end by 6 bases; junction bases not matched to a gene: 2. Germline V lookup: CDR1 DFQATT, CDR2 SNEGSKA (reference sequence). The CDR3 covers 14 residues.

This clonotype was found many times. The rearrangement uses TRBV7-2 and TRBJ2-5; the D gene is possibly TRBD1 (6 bases). Trimming left V 1 base short and J 2 bases short, with 11 bases between. The CDR3 totals 15 residues. Germline V CDR1 and CDR2: SGHTA, FQGNSA. The DNA for the CDR3 is TGTGCCAGCAGCTTAGTAGACAGGTCACAAGAGACCCAGTACTTC. Amino acids: CASSLVDRSQETQYF.

On this clonotype: The CDR3 ends on some other residue instead of the conserved phenylalanine or tryptophan, so this is likely a read error. V gene TRBV25-1 combines with J gene TRBJ1-2, with D possibly TRBD1 on 6 matching bases. The CDR3 covers 13 residues. V gave up 7 bases and J gave up 3 bases, with 12 bases separating them. Germline lookup yields CDR1 MGHDK and CDR2 SYGVNS. For the CDR3, the DNA is TGTGCCAGCACCAGGGGCGCGGACTATGGCTACACCTCC. It translates to CASTRGADYGYTS.

This chain links TRBV7-9 with TRBJ2-1, with D possibly TRBD2 on 7 matching bases. This CDR3 spans 13 amino acids. V lost 3 bases, J lost 10 bases, and 13 bases lay in between. Germline values: CDR1 SEHNR, CDR2 FQNEAQ (reference sequence). As DNA, the CDR3 is TGTGCCAGCAGCTTTCGGGGGGCGGGAGAGCAGTTCTTC. Translated: CASSFRGAGEQFF.

This clonotype has at least ten counts. The chain couples TRBV4-1 to TRBJ2-1; perhaps D is TRBD1 or TRBD2 (5 bases each). This CDR3 is built from 14 residues. CDR1 is MGHRA, CDR2 YSYEKL, per germline. The V gene lost 4 bases and the J gene lost 15 bases, with 22 bases spanning the gap. CDR3 sequence (DNA): TGCGCCAGCAGCCCAATTCAGGGCCCTCAGGCGGGGTTCTTC. Encoded protein: CASSPIQGPQAGFF.

At least ten counts were recorded for this clonotype. The chain uses TRBV7-2 and TRBJ2-7; possible D gene TRBD2, 6 bases. CDR1 is SGHTA and CDR2 is FQGNSA in the germline V gene. This CDR3 is built from 15 residues. Between the trimmed V and J ends, which lost 4 bases and 2 bases, there was a span of 15 bases. The CDR3 region is CASSSGPSDPYEQYF. Here the CDR3 DNA reads TGTGCCAGCAGCTCAGGCCCTAGCGACCCCTACGAGCAGTACTTC.

In DNA form, the CDR3 reads TGTGCCAGCAGCTTATTCACGGCAGGTGGGACCGGGGAGCTGTTTTTT. Translating it yields CASSLFTAGGTGELFF. The V and J genes are TRBV7-3 and TRBJ2-2; D is unclear. V was clipped by 2 bases and J by 5 bases, with 15 bases between them. This CDR3 comprises 16 residues. Germline V gene sequence: CDR1 SGHTA, CDR2 FQGTGA.

With respect to this clonotype: One base away lies a much larger clone, so this may be a sequencing read error. The chain couples TRBV20-1 to TRBJ2-1; D is perhaps TRBD2 (6 bases). Germline V gene data show CDR1 as DFQATT and CDR2 as SNEGSKA (reference sequence). The CDR3 has 14 amino acids. CDR3 sequence: CSARVLSGYTEQFF. DNA for the CDR3: TGCAGTGCTAGAGTGCTTAGCGGATACACTGAGCAGTTCTTC.

This clonotype was counted ten times or more. The CDR3: CASSQDPRGWETQYF. The DNA of the CDR3 is TGTGCCAGCAGCCAAGATCCCAGGGGGTGGGAGACCCAGTACTTC. The chain uses TRBV3-1 and TRBJ2-5, with 7 nucleotides matching TRBD1. Germline V CDR1 and CDR2: LGHDT, YNNKEL (reference sequence). V lost 0 bases and J lost 5; bases outside the gene matches: 6. The CDR3 loop spans 15 amino acids.